Below are 8 T cell receptor beta chains sequenced from a single sample in a study of cytomegalovirus exposure and HLA in healthy donors. The PCR ran on 60 Vbeta and 13 Jbeta primers. TCRdb's table, derived via immunoSEQ multiplex PCR, lists solely in-frame clones and lacks some. Of about 130,000 clones listed, roughly 77% are singletons. Sequencing input: PBMCs. These receptors were collected from a woman aged 40 to 49 in good health and CMV-seropositive.

The chain combines TRBV11-3 with TRBJ2-1, with 9 bases aligning to TRBD2. Unmatched junction bases numbered 6, after V lost 3 bases and J lost 6 bases. The CDR3 extends over 15 amino acids. In germline, CDR1 is SGHNT, CDR2 YENEEA. The CDR3 DNA follows: TGTGCCAGCAGCTTCAGGGCGGGGGGGGCCAATGAGCAGTTCTTC. As protein: CASSFRAGGANEQFF.

The chain has TRBV18 and TRBJ1-5, with D unclear. V was cut by 1 base and J by 6 bases, with 13 bases left in between. The V gene's germline CDR1 is KGHSH and CDR2 LQKENI. This CDR3 is built from 15 residues. CDR3 nucleotides: TGTGCCAGCTCACCACAGGATGGGGAGAGTCAGCCCCAGCATTTT. Residues: CASSPQDGESQPQHF.

The chain has TRBV25-1 and TRBJ1-6; no definite D call. V gave up 4 bases and J gave up 8 bases, with 15 bases separating them. CDR1 is MGHDK, CDR2 SYGVNS, per germline. The CDR3 has 15 amino acids. CDR3 in amino acids: CASSARMAGDSPLHF. The CDR3 bases are TGTGCCAGCAGTGCAAGAATGGCCGGGGATTCACCCCTCCACTTT.

This chain connects TRBV9 to TRBJ1-2, with 9 nucleotides matching TRBD1. The CDR3 is made up of 18 amino acids. The V gene's germline CDR1 is SGDLS and CDR2 YYNGEE. After removal of 0 bases from V and 7 bases from J, the junction contained 16 bases not matched to a gene. In DNA, the CDR3 is TGTGCCAGCAGCGTAGCCGCCACTCCGGGACAGGGTGGGGGTGGCTACACCTTC. Its protein is CASSVAATPGQGGGGYTF.

This chain connects TRBV11-2 to TRBJ2-7; maybe TRBD1 (6 bases). The CDR3 has 14 amino acids. V was shortened by 3 bases and J by 1 base, with 10 bases between the two germline ends. The germline gives CDR1 SGHAT, CDR2 FQNNGV. The CDR3 bases are TGTGCCAGCAGCTTTCGACAGGCTTCCTACGAGCAGTACTTC. It is translated as CASSFRQASYEQYF.

The genes are TRBV29-1 and TRBJ2-1; 9 positions agree with TRBD1. Germline V gene data show CDR1 as SQVTM and CDR2 as ANQGSEA. CDR3 length: 17 residues. Trimming took 0 bases from V and 10 from J; bases not matched to a gene: 16. CDR3 protein: CSVEDGVRDRAFGEQFF. The CDR3 nucleotides read TGCAGCGTTGAAGACGGGGTCCGGGACAGGGCTTTCGGGGAGCAGTTCTTC.

The chain couples TRBV25-1 to TRBJ2-7, with TRBD2 as a possible D gene (5 bases). Trimming cost V 1 base and J 3 bases, with 13 bases left between them. The germline V gene encodes CDR1 MGHDK and CDR2 SYGVNS. The CDR3 spans 15 residues. The CDR3: CASSESGYSSYEQYF. The CDR3 DNA follows: TGTGCCAGCAGTGAATCGGGGTACTCAAGCTACGAGCAGTACTTC.

V is TRBV2 and J is TRBJ1-5; no clear D gene. The germline V gene has CDR1 SNHLY and CDR2 FYNNEI. The CDR3 is 14 amino acids. The V end lost 3 bases, the J end lost 1 base, and 7 bases lay between the germline ends. The CDR3 coding sequence is TGTGCCAGCAGTGATTTGGAGAGCAATCAGCCCCAGCATTTT. Encoded protein: CASSDLESNQPQHF.